Described below is a single T cell receptor (beta chain) sequence and its context. The entry originates in a study of blood T cell repertoires in COVID-19. Study context: Sites in the United States, Italy and Spain provided acute and convalescent COVID-19 samples. T cells, B-cell-depleted T cells, or PBMCs provided the cDNA or gDNA that served as material.

Authors' data handling: It was from reference gene primer amplification that nucleated cell counts were estimated. The table came from immunoSEQ multiplex PCR; TCRdb's copy has only in-frame clones and leaves some out. That table supplies the V and J calls and clone size; D and trimming were determined from the DNA. Of 200,000 to 300,000 clones listed, about 86% are singletons. The specimen sequenced was peripheral blood. The clonotype originates from a man aged 25 to 40 with active or convalescent COVID-19.

For the CDR3, the DNA is TGCGCCAGCAGCCCTCTCGGGGGGGGGAATGAGCAGTTCTTC. Translated: CASSPLGGGNEQFF. The rearrangement links TRBV4-3 to TRBJ2-1, with 8 bases identical to TRBD2. V shed 4 bases, J shed 7 bases, and the junction held 6 bases outside the gene matches. The CDR3 covers 14 residues. From germline, CDR1 is LGHNA and CDR2 YSLEER.